The clone carrying this TCR beta chain was observed at least ten times. Its antigen remains unknown. Time point reported: newly diagnosed GD, antithyroid drugs for less than 3 months. Following extraction of RNA from PBMCs, that RNA was used to make the TCR library. An endocrinology department located in Xi'an, China, was where the patients came from. Germline V gene lookup returns CDR1 MDHEN and CDR2 SYDVKM. The length of the CDR3 is 16 residues. V lost 4 bases, J lost 4 bases, and 20 bases lay in between. This sample is drawn from a study of regulatory T cells in long-lasting Graves disease. Study-wide results and caveats: Lower TCR diversity was seen in persistent Graves' patients than in newly diagnosed ones.

In building TCR beta libraries, iRepertoire HTBI primers were used together with Arm-PCR of CDR3 regions. From the multiplex PCR reads, TCRdb called clonotypes with MiXCR, one entry per CDR3 protein. Of more than 400,000 distinct CDR3 sequences detected, about a sixth appear once; the ten largest clones hold 9% to 15%. These same data were also listed under a study on T cells in Graves' hyperthyroidism and ophthalmopathy.

The clonotype comes from a middle-aged man with Graves disease. The source material was peripheral blood mononuclear cells (PBMCs), sampled at new diagnosis, from a patient treated with antithyroid drugs. This chain uses TRBV28 with TRBJ2-7; D perhaps matches TRBD2 (5 bases). DNA of the CDR3: TGTGCCAGCAGTTCTCAGGCGCCGGAGGACCTATACGAGCAGTACTTC. This gives the protein CASSSQAPEDLYEQYF.